This TCR beta chain was sequenced for a study of T cells in Graves' hyperthyroidism and ophthalmopathy. Germline CDR1 is DFQATT and CDR2 is SNEGSKA (reference sequence). V shed 6 bases, J shed 3 bases, and the junction held 8 bases outside the gene matches. The CDR3 sequence is 13 residues long. This clonotype was seen at least ten times. There were TCR beta CDR3 regions amplified from RNA transcripts. Carried out on the TCR CDR3, a first-round RT-PCR used the HTBI primer set. TCRdb reprocessed the multiplex PCR reads via MiXCR and lists one record per CDR3 protein. The sample lists 350,000 to 500,000 distinct CDR3 sequences, roughly 15% occurring once.

The sequenced sample consisted of blood. This chain joins TRBV20-1 and TRBJ2-7; 7 bases line up with TRBD2. This clonotype originated in a woman aged 18-35 years with Graves' hyperthyroidism. CDR3: CSAPGRGNYEQYF. Written as DNA, the CDR3 is TGCAGTGCCCCGGGGAGGGGCAACTACGAGCAGTACTTC.